The 24 T cell receptor beta chains presented below share a single source sample, sequenced in a study of early T cells in non-severe SARS-CoV-2 infection. TCRdb analysed the 5' RACE reads with MiXCR anew, one entry per CDR3 protein. The data hold some 56,000 distinct CDR3 sequences, with 10% observed a single time. The sample was whole blood. The receptor set was obtained from an adult who was a healthcare worker with PCR-confirmed SARS-CoV-2 infection or an uninfected control (not recorded which).

This clonotype has a count of ten or more. J is TRBJ2-1 and V is TRBV2; 14 bases agree with TRBD2. CDR1 is SNHLY and CDR2 is FYNNEI in the germline V gene. The V and J ends lost 6 bases and 4 bases, in that order; junction bases with no gene match: 5. The length of the CDR3 is 16 residues. CDR3 DNA sequence: TGTGCCAGCAGGGGGACTAGCGGGAGAAAATACAATGAGCAGTTCTTC. Translated: CASRGTSGRKYNEQFF.

This clonotype was seen many times. The chain has TRBV7-9 and TRBJ1-2; 8 bases match TRBD1. There are 13 residues in the CDR3. Germline CDR1 SEHNR, CDR2 FQNEAQ (reference sequence). After removal of 4 bases from V and 4 bases from J, the junction contained 2 bases not matched to a gene. CDR3 region: CASSSGQGYGYTF. CDR3 bases: TGTGCCAGCAGCTCCGGACAGGGCTATGGCTACACCTTC.

This clonotype occurred once. The chain employs TRBV4-1 and TRBJ2-3; 11 bases are a match to TRBD2. This CDR3 comprises 16 residues. CDR1 and CDR2 from the germline V gene are MGHRA and YSYEKL. V was clipped by 3 bases and J by 1 base; unmatched bases: 3. For the CDR3, the DNA is TGCGCCAGCAGCCACCCGGGACTAGCGGGCACAGATACGCAGTATTTT. It encodes CASSHPGLAGTDTQYF.

The table lists this clonotype with many counts. This chain links TRBV20-1 with TRBJ1-2; D call uncertain. The CDR3 has 17 amino acids. V was trimmed by 0 bases and J by 2 bases, leaving 19 bases between them. CDR1 DFQATT and CDR2 SNEGSKA come from the germline V gene (reference sequence). In DNA form, the CDR3 reads TGCAGTGCTAGAGATCTCTCGGTTTGGTGGGAAAACTATGGCTACACCTTC. Translation gives CSARDLSVWWENYGYTF.

This clonotype was observed many times. V and J are TRBV4-2 and TRBJ1-5; weak D call: TRBD1 (5 bases). Trimming left V 0 bases short and J 6 bases short, with 12 bases between. The germline gives CDR1 LGHNA, CDR2 YNFKEQ. This CDR3 is built from 15 residues. The CDR3 region is CASSQDTGRSQPQHF. The CDR3 nucleotides read TGTGCCAGCAGCCAAGATACGGGGCGAAGTCAGCCCCAGCATTTT.

The chain carries TRBV25-1 and TRBJ2-7; D uncertain. CDR1 is MGHDK, CDR2 SYGVNS, per germline. Trimming stripped 0 bases from V and 6 bases from J, with 12 bases between. The CDR3 is 14 residues long. The CDR3, as DNA: TGTGCCAGCAGTGAATATGACCTTCCTACCGAGCAGTACTTC. Its translation: CASSEYDLPTEQYF.

This clonotype was seen only a few times. The V call is TRBV29-1, the J call TRBJ1-1; D call uncertain. V was shortened by 6 bases and J by 4 bases, with 12 bases between the two germline ends. The CDR3 covers 12 residues. Germline CDR1 reads SQVTM; CDR2 reads ANQGSEA. CDR3 DNA: TGCAGCGTCATAGTTCCTGTCACTGAAGCTTTCTTT. It translates to CSVIVPVTEAFF.

This clonotype was observed many times. This chain connects TRBV2 to TRBJ2-1; 12 nucleotides line up with TRBD2. V lost 6 bases and J lost 8; bases outside the gene matches: 8. The CDR3 consists of 15 residues. From germline, CDR1 is SNHLY and CDR2 FYNNEI. CDR3 loop: CASRRLAGALYEQFF. As DNA, the CDR3 is TGTGCCAGCAGGAGACTAGCGGGAGCGCTATATGAGCAGTTCTTC. The complete variable domain, with remaining parts taken from reference TRBV2 and TRBJ2-1, reads EPEVTQTPSHQVTQMGQEVILRCVPISNHLYFYWYRQILGQKVEFLVSFYNNEISEKSEIFDDQFSVERPDGSNFTLKIRSTKLEDSAMYFCASRRLAGALYEQFFGPGTRLTVL.

This clonotype was counted at least ten times. This rearrangement joins TRBV20-1 to TRBJ2-1; a weak D match, TRBD2 (5 bases). This CDR3 spans 14 amino acids. In germline, CDR1 is DFQATT, CDR2 SNEGSKA (reference sequence). V was pared by 6 bases and J by 4 bases, with 16 bases between. The DNA for the CDR3 is TGCAGTGCCCTTAACGGACTGGGATACAATGAGCAGTTCTTC. Translating gives CSALNGLGYNEQFF.

This clonotype was detected ten times or more. The V and J genes are TRBV20-1 and TRBJ2-2, with 10 bases lining up with TRBD2. The ends lost 4 bases at V and 6 bases at J; junction bases unmatched: 8. The CDR3 covers 15 residues. The germline gives CDR1 DFQATT, CDR2 SNEGSKA (reference sequence). CDR3 DNA sequence: TGCAGTGCTACGCCTAGCGGGAGAACGGCCGGGGAGCTGTTTTTT. Translation: CSATPSGRTAGELFF.

This clonotype has ten or more counts. The rearrangement links TRBV10-3 to TRBJ1-6, with 7 bases fitting TRBD1. CDR1 is ENHRY, CDR2 SYGVKD, per germline. The CDR3 runs to 14 residues. The V segment lost 6 bases and the J segment 8 bases; nucleotides outside the gene matches: 7. The chain's CDR3 is CAIRSLTGDSPLHF. The CDR3 coding sequence is TGTGCCATCAGGTCCCTAACAGGGGATTCACCCCTCCACTTT.

There are many counts of this clonotype. The chain combines TRBV21-1 with TRBJ2-7; whether TRBD1, the table's D call, matches the DNA was not checked. TRBV21-1 represents a pseudogene. The CDR3 loop spans 13 amino acids. The CDR3 sequence is CASSNPGSYEQYF. In DNA form, the CDR3 reads TGTGCCAGCAGCAACCCGGGGAGTTACGAGCAGTACTTC.

In its sample, this clonotype was seen many times. The chain recombines TRBV3-1 with TRBJ2-6; the D is unclear. V was trimmed by 4 bases and J by 0 bases, leaving 4 bases between them. The CDR3 is made up of 14 amino acids. In germline, CDR1 is LGHDT, CDR2 YNNKEL (reference sequence). The CDR3 DNA follows: TGTGCCAGCAGCCTTTTCTCTGGGGCCAACGTCCTGACTTTC. It translates to CASSLFSGANVLTF.

This clonotype was found many times. The genes are TRBV12-3 or TRBV12-4 and TRBJ2-6; D remains unclear. V shed 3 bases and J shed 0 bases, with 6 bases lying between them. CDR3 length: 15 amino acids. CDR3 region: CASSFIFSGANVLTF. The CDR3 DNA follows: TGTGCCAGCAGTTTTATTTTCTCTGGGGCCAACGTCCTGACTTTC.

There are many counts of this clonotype. A read error may account for a junction end that differs from germline. The chain employs TRBV7-7 and TRBJ2-1, with D perhaps TRBD2 (5 bases). Germline V gene sequence: CDR1 SSHAT, CDR2 FNYEAQ (reference sequence). The CDR3 has 15 amino acids. The CDR3 DNA is TGTGCTAGCAGCCCGGGGATTCTTTCCTACAATGAGCAGTTCTTC. Encoded protein: CASSPGILSYNEQFF. Together with reference TRBV7-7 and TRBJ2-1, the CDR3 gives the full variable domain: GAGVSQSPRYKVTKRGQDVTLRCDPISSHATLYWYQQALGQGPEFLTYFNYEAQPDKSGLPSDRFSAERPEGSISTLTIQRTEQRDSAMYRCASSPGILSYNEQFFGPGTRLTVL.

The V and J genes are TRBV10-3 and TRBJ2-5; D is unresolved. The CDR3 runs 14 residues. Germline V lookup: CDR1 ENHRY, CDR2 SYGVKD. The V end was cut by 0 bases, the J end by 4 bases, with 9 bases between. CDR3 region: CAISESQGSETQYF. CDR3 DNA sequence: TGTGCCATCAGTGAGTCCCAAGGGTCAGAGACCCAGTACTTC.

This clonotype has at least ten counts. This chain links TRBV7-2 with TRBJ2-7; 12 bases map to TRBD2. CDR1 and CDR2 (germline): SGHTA, FQGNSA. The V and J ends lost 5 bases and 7 bases, in that order; junction bases with no gene match: 9. The CDR3 is made up of 15 amino acids. The CDR3 nucleotides are TGTGCCAGCAGCCTTAGACTAGCGGGAGCCGGGGAGCAGTACTTC. Translating it yields CASSLRLAGAGEQYF.

There are many counts of this clonotype. The gene calls are TRBV6-2 or TRBV6-3 and TRBJ2-6; 7 bases match TRBD2. Germline V lookup: CDR1 MNHEY, CDR2 SVGEGT. V dropped 6 bases and J dropped 0; count of bases not matched to a gene: 2. The CDR3 is 15 residues long. This CDR3 is CASRPGGSGANVLTF. CDR3 nucleotides: TGTGCCAGCAGGCCGGGGGGCTCTGGGGCCAACGTCCTGACTTTC.

This clonotype appeared many times. The chain links TRBV24-1 to TRBJ2-1, with D unclear. CDR3 length: 16 residues. Trimming took 1 base from V and 2 from J, leaving 11 bases between them. CDR1 is KGHDR and CDR2 is SFDVKD in the germline V gene. DNA for the CDR3: TGTGCCACCAGTGATTTCGGACGTCCTACCTACAATGAGCAGTTCTTC. Translation: CATSDFGRPTYNEQFF.

The chain's CDR3 is CASNQRTSAGDTQYF. The CDR3, as DNA: TGTGCCAGCAACCAACGTACTAGCGCAGGGGATACGCAGTATTTT. The V gene is TRBV12-3 or TRBV12-4, the J gene TRBJ2-3; TRBD2 matches 7 bases. V lost 7 bases and J lost 6; bases outside the gene matches: 13. The CDR3 covers 15 residues.

The V gene is TRBV25-1, the J gene TRBJ2-7; TRBD2 matches 8 bases. The germline V gene encodes CDR1 MGHDK and CDR2 SYGVNS. V shed 4 bases and J 3 bases; nucleotides not matched to a gene: 8. CDR3 length: 15 amino acids. The CDR3 DNA reads TGTGCCAGCAGTGTTGGGACTAGTTCGGGCTACGAGCAGTACTTC. Its translation: CASSVGTSSGYEQYF.

In its sample, this clonotype is medium-sized. The rearrangement links TRBV27 to TRBJ2-5; possibly TRBD1 for D (6 bases). The germline CDR1 and CDR2 sequences are MNHEY and SMNVEV (reference sequence). The CDR3 loop spans 14 amino acids. Between the trimmed V and J ends, which lost 2 bases and 1 base, there was a span of 8 bases. Here the CDR3 DNA reads TGTGCCAGCAGTTTAAGGGGGATCCAAGAGACCCAGTACTTC. This codes for CASSLRGIQETQYF.

In its sample, this clonotype was seen once. The chain combines TRBV21-1 with TRBJ2-7. TRBV21-1 is a pseudogene. The CDR3 spans 18 residues. CDR3 sequence: CASSINDGGGSRSYEQYF. As DNA, the CDR3 is TGTGCCAGCAGCATTAATGACGGTGGCGGATCCAGGTCCTACGAGCAGTACTTC.

V and J are TRBV5-4 and TRBJ2-2, with 9 bases that match TRBD1. CDR3 length: 15 residues. Germline V lookup: CDR1 SGHNT, CDR2 YYREEE (reference sequence). V lost 4 bases, J lost 4 bases, and 5 bases stayed unmatched. The CDR3 DNA is TGTGCCAGCAGCCCAGGGACAGGGCGCACCGGGGAGCTGTTTTTT. It translates to CASSPGTGRTGELFF.